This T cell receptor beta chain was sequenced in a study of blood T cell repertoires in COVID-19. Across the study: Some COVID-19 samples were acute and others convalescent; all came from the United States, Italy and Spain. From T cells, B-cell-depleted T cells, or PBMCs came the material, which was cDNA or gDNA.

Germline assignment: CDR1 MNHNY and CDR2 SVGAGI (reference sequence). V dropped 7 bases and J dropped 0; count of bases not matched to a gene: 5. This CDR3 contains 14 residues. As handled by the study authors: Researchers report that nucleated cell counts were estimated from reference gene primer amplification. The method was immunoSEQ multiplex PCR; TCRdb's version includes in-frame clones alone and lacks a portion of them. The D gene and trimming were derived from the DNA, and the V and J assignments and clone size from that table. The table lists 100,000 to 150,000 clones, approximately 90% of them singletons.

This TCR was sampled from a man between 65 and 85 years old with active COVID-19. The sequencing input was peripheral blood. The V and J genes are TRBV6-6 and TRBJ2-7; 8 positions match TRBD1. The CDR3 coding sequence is TGTGCCAGCAATACAGGGGGTCTCTCCTACGAGCAGTACTTC. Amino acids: CASNTGGLSYEQYF.